What follows are 30 T cell receptor beta chains derived from one specimen sequenced in a study of cytomegalovirus exposure and HLA in healthy donors. Assay used: immunoSEQ multiplex PCR; TCRdb lists only in-frame clones, some missing. The data contain 150,000 or so clones, about 91% of them seen just once; the ten biggest clones take up 1% to 1.5%. The sequenced sample was PBMCs. These TCRs come from a woman aged 18-35 years in good health and CMV-seronegative.

The V gene is TRBV9, the J gene TRBJ2-5, with D maybe TRBD1 (6 bases). Trimming left V 3 bases short and J 3 bases short, with 18 bases between. The germline V gene encodes CDR1 SGDLS and CDR2 YYNGEE. The CDR3 extends over 16 amino acids. Written as DNA, the CDR3 is TGTGCCAGCAGCGACGCACTAGGGGGAAACGAAGAGACCCAGTACTTC. Residues: CASSDALGGNEETQYF.

The chain recombines TRBV6-1 with TRBJ1-5; D call uncertain. The length of the CDR3 is 16 residues. Trimming pared 2 bases from V and 1 base from J, leaving 12 bases between. The germline gives CDR1 MNHNS, CDR2 SASEGT. Written as DNA, the CDR3 is TGTGCCAGCAGTGAATCGGGTGCAGCCAGCAATCAGCCCCAGCATTTT. It yields the protein CASSESGAASNQPQHF.

The chain uses TRBV4-2 and TRBJ2-1; TRBD2 might be the D (7 bases). The CDR3 sequence is 16 residues long. Germline V CDR1 and CDR2: LGHNA, YNFKEQ. Trimming took 0 bases from V and 5 from J, leaving 14 bases between them. CDR3 region: CASSQDYGGPHNEQFF. CDR3 in DNA: TGTGCCAGCAGCCAAGATTACGGGGGGCCCCACAATGAGCAGTTCTTC.

The sample holds a few counts of this clone. The rearrangement joins TRBV10-1 to TRBJ1-3; 9 positions match TRBD1. CDR3 size: 15 residues. Per germline, CDR1 WNHNN and CDR2 SYGVQD (reference sequence). V trimming: 6 bases; J trimming: 2 bases; junction bases outside the gene matches: 5. CDR3 bases: TGCGCCAGCAGCCTCGGGACAGGGCCTGGAAACACCATATATTTT. It yields the protein CASSLGTGPGNTIYF.

The chain joins TRBV6-1 to TRBJ1-1, with 12 positions matching TRBD1. The CDR3 covers 14 residues. Germline V gene sequence: CDR1 MNHNS, CDR2 SASEGT. CDR3 coding DNA: TGTGCAAGCGGGACAGGGGGCTGGGGCACTGAAGCTTTCTTT. Translation gives CASGTGGWGTEAFF.

The genes are TRBV29-1 and TRBJ1-1; no firm D call. CDR3 length: 12 amino acids. V lost 8 bases and J 2 bases, leaving 12 bases between the germline ends. CDR1 SQVTM and CDR2 ANQGSEA come from the germline V gene. The CDR3 coding sequence is TGCAGCCCCCAACGGGTCAACACTGAAGCTTTCTTT. Amino acids: CSPQRVNTEAFF.

The V gene is TRBV5-4, the J gene TRBJ2-5; TRBD2 matches at 11 bases. The V segment lost 0 bases and the J segment 2 bases; nucleotides outside the gene matches: 6. The germline CDR1 and CDR2 sequences are SGHNT and YYREEE (reference sequence). This CDR3 region has 17 residues. The DNA of the CDR3 is TGTGCCAGCAGCTTGGTGGGTAGCGGGGGGGTACAAGAGACCCAGTACTTC. This gives the protein CASSLVGSGGVQETQYF.

J is TRBJ1-4 and V is TRBV7-9, with a tentative D call TRBD1 (5 bases). Germline V gene data show CDR1 as SEHNR and CDR2 as FQNEAQ (reference sequence). Deletions cut 5 bases from V and 2 bases from J, with 9 bases between. CDR3 size: 14 residues. The CDR3 spells CASSLRATNEKLFF. CDR3 bases: TGTGCCAGCAGCCTCAGGGCCACTAATGAAAAACTGTTTTTT.

The chain carries TRBV4-1 and TRBJ2-3, with TRBD2 matching 9 bases. Germline V gene data show CDR1 as MGHRA and CDR2 as YSYEKL. With 1 base clipped from V and 1 base from J, the junction kept 6 bases outside the gene matches. This CDR3 comprises 17 residues. CDR3 bases: TGCGCCAGCAGCCAAGTATGGCCTAGCGGGGGCACAGATACGCAGTATTTT. It yields the protein CASSQVWPSGGTDTQYF.

J is TRBJ1-2 and V is TRBV2; tentatively, D is TRBD1 (5 bases). The CDR3 length is 11 residues. CDR1 and CDR2 from the germline V gene are SNHLY and FYNNEI. Trimming removed 8 bases at V and 4 bases at J, with 8 bases between. In DNA, the CDR3 is TGTGCCAGCGGGGACTTCTATGGCTACACCTTC. This gives the protein CASGDFYGYTF. The full variable domain, in which reference TRBV2 and TRBJ1-2 provide the parts outside the CDR3, is EPEVTQTPSHQVTQMGQEVILRCVPISNHLYFYWYRQILGQKVEFLVSFYNNEISEKSEIFDDQFSVERPDGSNFTLKIRSTKLEDSAMYFCASGDFYGYTFGSGTRLTVV.

The chain couples TRBV6-5 to TRBJ1-4; tentative D call: TRBD1 (5 bases). The germline CDR1 and CDR2 sequences are MNHEY and SVGAGI. The V and J ends lost 4 bases and 0 bases respectively, with 12 bases between them. The CDR3 covers 16 residues. The CDR3 region has the DNA TGTGCCAGCAGTTGGAGGGGTTTTGCAACTAATGAAAAACTGTTTTTT. This encodes CASSWRGFATNEKLFF.

This clone appeared once. CDR3 nucleotide sequence: TGTGCCAGCAGGTTGAGCTCCTATAATTCACCCCTCCACTTT. This codes for CASRLSSYNSPLHF. This sequence joins TRBV6-5 and TRBJ1-6, with D unclear. There are 14 residues in the CDR3. V shed 6 bases and J shed 0 bases, with 6 bases lying between them. CDR1 and CDR2 from the germline V gene are MNHEY and SVGAGI.

This chain joins TRBV11-2 and TRBJ2-2, with D uncertain. CDR1 and CDR2 from the germline V gene are SGHAT and FQNNGV. The CDR3 totals 13 residues. V dropped 2 bases and J dropped 4 bases, with 5 bases sitting between them. CDR3 in DNA: TGTGCCAGCAGCTTAACCAGCACCGGGGAGCTGTTTTTT. As protein: CASSLTSTGELFF.

This clone was picked up one time. The chain employs TRBV5-4 and TRBJ1-1; a possible D gene is TRBD1 (5 bases). Looked up from germline, CDR1 is SGHNT and CDR2 is YYREEE (reference sequence). V was clipped by 9 bases and J by 0 bases, with 12 bases between them. The CDR3 runs 13 residues. CDR3 region: CATTEGVNTEAFF. The CDR3 nucleotides are TGTGCCACCACGGAAGGGGTGAACACTGAAGCTTTCTTT. Together with reference TRBV5-4 and TRBJ1-1, the CDR3 gives the full variable domain: ETGVTQSPTHLIKTRGQQVTLRCSSQSGHNTVSWYQQALGQGPQFIFQYYREEENGRGNFPPRFSGLQFPNYSSELNVNALELDDSALYLCATTEGVNTEAFFGQGTRLTVV.

This chain connects TRBV7-2 to TRBJ1-2; 9 bases are a match to TRBD1. V shed 4 bases and J 8 bases; nucleotides not matched to a gene: 5. Germline V gene sequence: CDR1 SGHTA, CDR2 FQGNSA. The CDR3 extends over 13 amino acids. For the CDR3, the DNA is TGTGCCAGCAGCTGGGACAGGGTTCGCGGCTACACCTTC. Its protein is CASSWDRVRGYTF.

The genes are TRBV25-1 and TRBJ1-1, with TRBD1 identical over 8 bases. CDR1 is MGHDK, CDR2 SYGVNS, per germline. CDR3 size: 13 residues. The trim removed 6 bases at V and 4 bases at J, leaving 4 bases unmatched. CDR3 coding DNA: TGTGCCAGCAGCCTGACAGGGGCCACTGAAGCTTTCTTT. This sequence encodes CASSLTGATEAFF.

The rearrangement joins TRBV11-2 to TRBJ1-5; TRBD1 might be the D (6 bases). From germline, CDR1 is SGHAT and CDR2 FQNNGV. This CDR3 comprises 13 residues. Trimming shortened V by 4 bases and J by 7 bases, and 11 bases separated the two germline ends. CDR3 loop: CASSSQGGQPQHF. The CDR3 DNA is TGTGCCAGCAGCTCACAGGGAGGGCAGCCCCAGCATTTT.

V and J are TRBV5-1 and TRBJ2-7, with D perhaps matching TRBD2 (5 bases). Germline V gene data show CDR1 as SGHRS and CDR2 as YFSETQ. V lost 4 bases, J lost 3 bases, and 11 bases lay in between. The CDR3 sequence is 13 residues long. CDR3 DNA: TGCGCCAGCAGCCCGGGAAAAGACTACGAGCAGTACTTC. Translated, it gives CASSPGKDYEQYF.

V gene TRBV2 combines with J gene TRBJ2-3, with D tentatively TRBD1 (5 bases). The CDR3 covers 14 residues. CDR1 and CDR2 from the germline V gene are SNHLY and FYNNEI. The ends were cut back, 7 bases at V and 2 bases at J, with 13 bases in the middle. For the CDR3, the DNA is TGTGCCAGCAAAGACAGAGACCACACAGATACGCAGTATTTT. Its translation: CASKDRDHTDTQYF.

The chain joins TRBV5-4 to TRBJ2-7; 10 nucleotides agree with TRBD2. Germline CDR1 and CDR2: SGHNT and YYREEE (reference sequence). The CDR3 extends over 14 amino acids. V was pared by 4 bases and J by 6 bases, with 7 bases of the junction left unmatched. The CDR3 region is CASSLLAGAGEQYF. The CDR3 DNA follows: TGTGCCAGCAGCCTCCTAGCGGGGGCCGGCGAGCAGTACTTC. The full variable domain, completed using reference TRBV5-4 and TRBJ2-7, is ETGVTQSPTHLIKTRGQQVTLRCSSQSGHNTVSWYQQALGQGPQFIFQYYREEENGRGNFPPRFSGLQFPNYSSELNVNALELDDSALYLCASSLLAGAGEQYFGPGTRLTVT.

V usage is TRBV4-1 and J usage is TRBJ2-4, with 9 bases lining up with TRBD1. From germline, CDR1 is MGHRA and CDR2 YSYEKL. The V segment lost 0 bases and the J segment 4 bases; nucleotides outside the gene matches: 7. The CDR3 loop spans 17 amino acids. The CDR3 sequence is CASSQDTSGTGKNIQYF. CDR3 coding DNA: TGCGCCAGCAGCCAAGATACATCGGGGACAGGGAAAAACATTCAGTACTTC.

J is TRBJ2-7 and V is TRBV7-3; 8 nucleotides line up with TRBD1. Germline trimming cut 0 bases from V and 7 bases from J; bases unmatched to any gene: 14. This CDR3 has 17 amino acids. Germline V CDR1 and CDR2: SGHTA, FQGTGA. This chain's CDR3 is CASSLTQTGTGMGEQYF. DNA for the CDR3: TGTGCCAGCAGCTTAACTCAAACCGGGACAGGCATGGGGGAGCAGTACTTC.

This clone turned up a few times. The chain employs TRBV5-1 and TRBJ1-1; D ambiguous. V lost 0 bases to trimming and J lost 7 bases, with 4 bases between them. The germline gives CDR1 SGHRS, CDR2 YFSETQ. This CDR3 contains 11 residues. The DNA of the CDR3 is TGCGCCAGCAGCTTGGACAGTGAAGCTTTCTTT. Protein sequence: CASSLDSEAFF.

In its sample, this clone was seen once. The rearrangement links TRBV7-9 to TRBJ2-2; D gene unclear. The CDR3 consists of 11 residues. V shed 7 bases and J shed 5 bases, with 5 bases lying between them. CDR1 and CDR2 from the germline V gene are SEHNR and FQNEAQ (reference sequence). The chain's CDR3 is CASTRTGELFF. CDR3 bases: TGTGCCAGCACTAGGACCGGGGAGCTGTTTTTT.

The J gene is TRBJ1-4, the V gene TRBV18; 8 nucleotides align to TRBD1. The CDR3 loop spans 14 amino acids. J lost 5 bases, V lost 6 bases, and 5 bases had no gene match. Germline CDR1 and CDR2: KGHSH and LQKENI. CDR3 protein: CASSQRQGNEKLFF. The CDR3 region has the DNA TGTGCCAGCTCGCAACGACAGGGGAATGAAAAACTGTTTTTT.

The rearrangement uses TRBV6-1 and TRBJ1-2, with D possibly matching TRBD1 (6 bases). Germline V CDR1 and CDR2: MNHNS, SASEGT. Trimming left V 3 bases short and J 3 bases short, with 14 bases between. CDR3 size: 15 residues. As DNA, the CDR3 is TGTGCCAGCAGTGATTCGGGCAGGGGACACTATGGCTACACCTTC. Its translation is CASSDSGRGHYGYTF.

CDR3 amino acids: CASSELIGEQFF. As DNA, the CDR3 is TGTGCCAGCAGTGAATTGATCGGGGAGCAGTTCTTC. V and J are TRBV25-1 and TRBJ2-1; D gene uncertain. This CDR3 has 12 amino acids. Trimming pared 1 base from V and 10 bases from J, leaving 8 bases between. Germline CDR1 is MGHDK and CDR2 is SYGVNS.

V usage is TRBV2 and J usage is TRBJ1-5; D ambiguous. In germline, CDR1 is SNHLY, CDR2 FYNNEI. V shed 8 bases and J shed 1 base, with 9 bases lying between them. This CDR3 contains 13 residues. CDR3 DNA: TGTGCCAGCCGGTTTGAAAGCAATCAGCCCCAGCATTTT. Translation gives CASRFESNQPQHF.

This chain joins TRBV19 and TRBJ2-6; TRBD1 agrees at 7 bases. The germline gives CDR1 LNHDA, CDR2 SQIVND (reference sequence). V was clipped by 9 bases and J by 0 bases; unmatched bases: 5. This CDR3 contains 15 residues. The CDR3 spells CASGQESSGANVLTF. CDR3 DNA: TGTGCCAGCGGACAGGAGAGCTCTGGGGCCAACGTCCTGACTTTC.

This chain links TRBV7-3 with TRBJ2-3; TRBD2 matches 10 bases. V lost 7 bases, J lost 5 bases, and 9 bases stayed unmatched. The germline gives CDR1 SGHTA, CDR2 FQGTGA. The CDR3 length is 15 residues. The CDR3 here is CASTRGASGGDTQYF. CDR3 sequence (DNA): TGTGCCAGCACCCGCGGGGCTAGCGGGGGAGATACGCAGTATTTT.